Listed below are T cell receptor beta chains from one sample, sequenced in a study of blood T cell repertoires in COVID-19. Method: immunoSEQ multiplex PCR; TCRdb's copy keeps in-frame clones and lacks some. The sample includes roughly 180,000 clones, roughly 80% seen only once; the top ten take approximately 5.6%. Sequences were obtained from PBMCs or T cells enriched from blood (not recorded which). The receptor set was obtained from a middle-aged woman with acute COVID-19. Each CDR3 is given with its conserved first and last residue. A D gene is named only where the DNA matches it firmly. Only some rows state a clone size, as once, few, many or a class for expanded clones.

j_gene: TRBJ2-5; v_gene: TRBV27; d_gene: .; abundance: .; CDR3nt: TGTGCCAGCAAACAAGGAGGGGGCAGGGAGACCCAGTACTTC; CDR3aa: CASKQGGGRETQYF
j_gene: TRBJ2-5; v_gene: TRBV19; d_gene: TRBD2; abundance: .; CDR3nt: TGTGCCAGTAGTATTGGTTACTTAGCGGGAGGGATCCAAGAGACCCAGTACTTC; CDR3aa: CASSIGYLAGGIQETQYF
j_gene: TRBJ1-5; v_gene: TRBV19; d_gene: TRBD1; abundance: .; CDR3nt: TGTGCCAGTAGTATCGGACAGGGTGTGAATCAGCCCCAGCATTTT; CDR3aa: CASSIGQGVNQPQHF
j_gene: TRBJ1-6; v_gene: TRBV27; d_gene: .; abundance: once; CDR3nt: TGTGCCAGCAGTACTCCCGCGGGGGGATCTTACAATTCACCCCTCCACTTT; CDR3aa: CASSTPAGGSYNSPLHF
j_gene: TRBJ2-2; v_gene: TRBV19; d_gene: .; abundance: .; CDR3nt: TGTGCCACCGGGGCAGGGGACACCGGGGAGCTGTTTTTT; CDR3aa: CATGAGDTGELFF
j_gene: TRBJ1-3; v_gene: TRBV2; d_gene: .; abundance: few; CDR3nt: TGTGCCAGCAGGAATGGCAGTCCGTCGGGAAACACCATATATTTT; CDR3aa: CASRNGSPSGNTIYF
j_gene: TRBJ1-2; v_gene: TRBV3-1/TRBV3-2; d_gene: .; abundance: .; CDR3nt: TGTGCCAGCAGCCAAGAACCCGGGAACTATGGCTACACCTTC; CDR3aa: CASSQEPGNYGYTF
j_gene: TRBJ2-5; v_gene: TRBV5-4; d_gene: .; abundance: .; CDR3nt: TGTGCCAGCAGCCTTGACTCCTTGGGAGAGACCCAGTACTTC; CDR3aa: CASSLDSLGETQYF
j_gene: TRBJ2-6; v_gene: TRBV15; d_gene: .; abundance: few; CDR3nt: TGTGCCACCAGCAGAGCGCAGACTGGGGCCAACGTCCTGACTTTC; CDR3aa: CATSRAQTGANVLTF
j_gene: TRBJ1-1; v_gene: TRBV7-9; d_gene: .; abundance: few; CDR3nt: TGTGCCAGCAGCTTAGAACAGAACACTGAAGCTTTCTTT; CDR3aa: CASSLEQNTEAFF
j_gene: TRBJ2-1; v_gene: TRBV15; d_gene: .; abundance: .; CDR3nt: TGTGCCACCAGCAGAGCTTCCAGGGGAACGAGAAATGAGCAGTTCTTC; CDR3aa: CATSRASRGTRNEQFF
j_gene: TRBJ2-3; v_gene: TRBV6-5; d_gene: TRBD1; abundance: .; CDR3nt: TGTGCCAGCAGAGCCTATAGGGGGCGCGCAGATACGCAGTATTTT; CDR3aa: CASRAYRGRADTQYF
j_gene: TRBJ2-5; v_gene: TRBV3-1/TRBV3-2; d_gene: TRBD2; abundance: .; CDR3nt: TGTGCCAGCAGCCAGCTAGCGGGACCCCAAGAGACCCAGTACTTC; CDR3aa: CASSQLAGPQETQYF
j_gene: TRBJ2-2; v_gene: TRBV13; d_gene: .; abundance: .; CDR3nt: TGTGCCAGCAGCTTAGGGGGCGATTTTTCCGGGGAGCTGTTTTTT; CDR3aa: CASSLGGDFSGELFF
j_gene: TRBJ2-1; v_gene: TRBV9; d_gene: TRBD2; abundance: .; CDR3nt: TGTGCCAGCAGCTCCCGGGACTATACCTACAATGAGCAGTTCTTC; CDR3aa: CASSSRDYTYNEQFF
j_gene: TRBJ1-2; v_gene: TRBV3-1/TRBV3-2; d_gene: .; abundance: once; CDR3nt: TGTGCCAGCAGCCAAGCGGACAGCTACTATGGCTACACCTTC; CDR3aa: CASSQADSYYGYTF
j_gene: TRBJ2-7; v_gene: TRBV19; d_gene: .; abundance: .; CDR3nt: TGTGCCAGTAGTAGATTCGGGACACCCTACGAGCAGTACTTC; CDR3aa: CASSRFGTPYEQYF
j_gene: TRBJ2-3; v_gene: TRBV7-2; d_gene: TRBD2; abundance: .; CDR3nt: TGTGCCAGCAGTTTCGGGACTAGCGGCACAGATACGCAGTATTTT; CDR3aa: CASSFGTSGTDTQYF
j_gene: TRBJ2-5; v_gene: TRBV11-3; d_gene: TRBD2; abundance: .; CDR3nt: TGTGCCAGCAGCTTAGCGGGAGGAGGAGAGACCCAGTACTTC; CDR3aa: CASSLAGGGETQYF
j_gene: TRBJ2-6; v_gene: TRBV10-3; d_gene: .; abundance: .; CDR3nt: TGTGCCATCAGTGATGGGACACCCTCTGGGGCCAACGTCCTGACTTTC; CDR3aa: CAISDGTPSGANVLTF
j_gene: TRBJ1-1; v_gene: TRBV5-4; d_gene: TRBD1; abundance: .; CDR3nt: TGTGCCAGCAGCTTCCGGGACAGGGGAGCTTTCTTT; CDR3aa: CASSFRDRGAFF
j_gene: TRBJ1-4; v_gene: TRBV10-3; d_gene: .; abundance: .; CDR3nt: TGTGCCATTTCCCCGGGAAGGGGGAGTGAAAAACTGTTTTTT; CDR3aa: CAISPGRGSEKLFF
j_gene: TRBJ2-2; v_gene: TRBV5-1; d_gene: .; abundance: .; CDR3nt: TGCGCCAGCAGCTTGTGGACACCGAACACCGGGGAGCTGTTTTTT; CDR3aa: CASSLWTPNTGELFF
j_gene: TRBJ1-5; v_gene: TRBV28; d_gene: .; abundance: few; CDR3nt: TGTGCCAGCAGCCTCGGGTTGGGGACTATTTCTAGCAATCAGCCCCAGCATTTT; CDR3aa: CASSLGLGTISSNQPQHF
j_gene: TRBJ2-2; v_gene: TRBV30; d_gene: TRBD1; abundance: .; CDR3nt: TGTGCCTGGACCGGGACAGCAAACACCGGGGAGCTGTTTTTT; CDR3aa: CAWTGTANTGELFF
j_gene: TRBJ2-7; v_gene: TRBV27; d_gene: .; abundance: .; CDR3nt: TGTGCCAGCAGTGGGTGGGAGTCAAAGGAGCAGTACTTC; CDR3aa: CASSGWESKEQYF
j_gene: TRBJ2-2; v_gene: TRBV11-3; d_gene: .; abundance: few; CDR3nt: TGTGCCAGCAGCTGGGCAGCGAACACCGGGGAGCTGTTTTTT; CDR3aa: CASSWAANTGELFF
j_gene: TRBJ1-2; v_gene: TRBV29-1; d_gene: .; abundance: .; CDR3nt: TGCAGCGTTGCTGAGGGTAACTATGGCTACACCTTC; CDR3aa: CSVAEGNYGYTF
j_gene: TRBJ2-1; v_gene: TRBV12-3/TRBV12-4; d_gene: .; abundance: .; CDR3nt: TGTGCCAGCAGTTTAGCGGTGCCGAGTGAGCAGTTCTTC; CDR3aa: CASSLAVPSEQFF
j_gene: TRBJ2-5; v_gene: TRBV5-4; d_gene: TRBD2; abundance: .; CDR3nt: TGTGCCAGCAGCGGAACCGGTGCGGGACTAGCGGGCTGGGCCCAGTACTTC; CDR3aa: CASSGTGAGLAGWAQYF
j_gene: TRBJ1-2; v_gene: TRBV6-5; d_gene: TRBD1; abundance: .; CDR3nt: TGTGCCAGCAGCCCCGACAGGGCCGGGGGCTACACCTTC; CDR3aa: CASSPDRAGGYTF
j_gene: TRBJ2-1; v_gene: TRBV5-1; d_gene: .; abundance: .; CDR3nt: TGCGCCAGCAGCTTGGGGCAGGACTACAATGAGCAGTTCTTC; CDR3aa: CASSLGQDYNEQFF
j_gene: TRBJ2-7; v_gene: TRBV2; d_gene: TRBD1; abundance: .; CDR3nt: TGTGCCAGCAGGGGACAGGGGAACTACGAGCAGTACTTC; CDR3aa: CASRGQGNYEQYF
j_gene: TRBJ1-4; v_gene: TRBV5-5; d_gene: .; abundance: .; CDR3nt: TGTGCCAGCAGCTTTCTCGGACGGGGGGAAGTTAATGAAAAACTGTTTTTT; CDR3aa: CASSFLGRGEVNEKLFF
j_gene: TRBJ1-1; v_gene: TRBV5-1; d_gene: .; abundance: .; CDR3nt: TGCGCCAGCAGCTTTGGGGGCTTAAACAGGGTCACTGAAGCTTTCTTT; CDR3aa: CASSFGGLNRVTEAFF
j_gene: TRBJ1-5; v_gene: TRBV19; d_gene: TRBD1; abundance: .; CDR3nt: TGTGCCAGTTCGGACAGGGGGAATCAGCCCCAGCATTTT; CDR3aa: CASSDRGNQPQHF
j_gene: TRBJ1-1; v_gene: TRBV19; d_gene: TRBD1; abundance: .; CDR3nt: TGTGCCAGTAGCCGGGACAGGGTATCGAACACTGAAGCTTTCTTT; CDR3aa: CASSRDRVSNTEAFF
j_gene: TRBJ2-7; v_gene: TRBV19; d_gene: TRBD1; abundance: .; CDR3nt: TGTGCCAGTAGTATATGGCCCACAGGGGGCCTCAACGAGCAGTACTTC; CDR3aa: CASSIWPTGGLNEQYF
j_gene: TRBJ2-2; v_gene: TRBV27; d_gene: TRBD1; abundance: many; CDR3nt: TGTGCCAGCAGAGGACAGGGGTTCGGGGAGCTGTTTTTT; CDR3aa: CASRGQGFGELFF
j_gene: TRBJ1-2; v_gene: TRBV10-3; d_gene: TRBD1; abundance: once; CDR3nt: TGTGCCATCAGTGAGACCCCGGGACAGCCGATCTATGGCTACACCTTC; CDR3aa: CAISETPGQPIYGYTF
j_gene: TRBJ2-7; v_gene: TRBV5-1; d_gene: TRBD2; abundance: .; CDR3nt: TGCGCCAGCAGCTTGGACGGGACTAGCGGGAGAGAGCAGTACTTC; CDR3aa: CASSLDGTSGREQYF
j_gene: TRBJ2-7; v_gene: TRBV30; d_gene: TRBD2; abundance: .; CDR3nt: TGTGCCTGGAGTGTGCGGGGGGGCTCCTACGAGCAGTACTTC; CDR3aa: CAWSVRGGSYEQYF
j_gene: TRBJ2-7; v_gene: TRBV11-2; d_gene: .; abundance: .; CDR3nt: TGTGCCAGCAGCTTAGTCAGGGCGGGGACCTACGAGCAGTACTTC; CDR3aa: CASSLVRAGTYEQYF
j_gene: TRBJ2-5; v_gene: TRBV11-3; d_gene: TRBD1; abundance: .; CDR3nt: TGTGCCAGCAGCTTACGACAGGGGGAGGGAGAGACCCAGTACTTC; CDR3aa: CASSLRQGEGETQYF
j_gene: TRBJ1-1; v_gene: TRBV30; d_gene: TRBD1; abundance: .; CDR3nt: TGTGCCGTGGGACAGCCTGCTTTCTTT; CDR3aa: CAVGQPAFF
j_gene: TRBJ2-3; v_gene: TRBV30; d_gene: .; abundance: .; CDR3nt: TGTGCCTGGAGTGTACATGCGGGAGATACGCAGTATTTT; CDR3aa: CAWSVHAGDTQYF
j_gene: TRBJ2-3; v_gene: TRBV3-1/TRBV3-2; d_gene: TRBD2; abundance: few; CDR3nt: TGTGCCAGCAGCCGATACCCCCAATCCGGGACTAGCGGGAGGGCCGCAGATACGCAGTATTTT; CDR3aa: CASSRYPQSGTSGRAADTQYF
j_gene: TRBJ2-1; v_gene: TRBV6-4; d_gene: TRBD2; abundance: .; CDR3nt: TGTGCCAGCAGTGACGGGACTAGCGGGAGCCATGAGCAGTTCTTC; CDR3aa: CASSDGTSGSHEQFF
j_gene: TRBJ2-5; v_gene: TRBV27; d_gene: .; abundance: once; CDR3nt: TGTGCCAGCACCCGTCCCGGTGCGGAGACCCAGTACTTC; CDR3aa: CASTRPGAETQYF
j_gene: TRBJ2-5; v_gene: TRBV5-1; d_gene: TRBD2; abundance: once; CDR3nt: TGCGCCAGCAGCTTGGAGGCTAGCGGGTCCTGGGAGACCCAGTACTTC; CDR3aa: CASSLEASGSWETQYF
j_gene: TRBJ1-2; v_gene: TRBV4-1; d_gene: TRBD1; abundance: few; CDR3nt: TGCGCCAGCAGCCAAGAGTTGGGACAGCCTAACTATGGCTACACCTTC; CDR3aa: CASSQELGQPNYGYTF